This entry lists 26 T cell receptor beta chains sequenced from one sample in a study of T cells in Graves' hyperthyroidism and ophthalmopathy (dated by TCRdb to about 2019). The library was prepared using multiplex PCR. Instrument used: Illumina HiSeq 2000. TCR beta CDR3 regions were amplified from RNA transcripts. The first round of RT-PCR for the TCR CDR3 was performed with the HTBI primer set and the Qiagen OneStep RT-PCR kit. Using fastp at Q25 and MiXCR, TCRdb reprocessed the public reads and kept productive beta chains. Entries are consolidated by CDR3 protein sequence, retaining the most common genes and DNA. This sample comprises 700,000 or so distinct CDR3 sequences, about 15% of them detected only once. The ten largest clones capture approximately 12% of the sample. What was sequenced was blood. These receptors were collected from a woman aged 45-60 years with Graves' ophthalmopathy.

The chain combines TRBV5-1 with TRBJ2-2, with TRBD1 as a possible D gene (6 bases). Trimming took 0 bases from V and 6 from J, leaving 12 bases between them. The CDR3 contains 15 residues. The germline V gene encodes CDR1 SGHRS and CDR2 YFSETQ. CDR3 sequence (DNA): TGCGCCAGCAGCTTGGACAGGGTTGGCGCCGGGGAGCTGTTTTTT. The encoded protein is CASSLDRVGAGELFF.

The genes are TRBV4-3 and TRBJ2-6, with D tentatively TRBD1 or TRBD2 (5 bases each). This CDR3 is built from 18 residues. Per the germline V gene, CDR1 is LGHNA and CDR2 is YSLEER. The V end lost 0 bases, the J end lost 2 bases, and 14 bases lay between the germline ends. CDR3 coding DNA: TGCGCCAGCAGCCAAGATACCCCGCCGGGACCTGGGGCCAACGTCCTGACTTTC. This codes for CASSQDTPPGPGANVLTF.

This clonotype has at least ten counts. The V gene is TRBV11-2, the J gene TRBJ2-5; 13 bases match TRBD2. The CDR3 has 17 residues. The germline gives CDR1 SGHAT, CDR2 FQNNGV. Trimming cost V 0 bases and J 9 bases; bases outside gene matches: 10. The CDR3 loop is CASSLDSGTSGIRAQYF. Here the CDR3 DNA reads TGTGCCAGCAGCTTAGACTCCGGGACTAGCGGGATTAGGGCCCAGTACTTC. The full variable domain, rest sourced from reference TRBV11-2 and TRBJ2-5, is EAGVAQSPRYKIIEKRQSVAFWCNPISGHATLYWYQQILGQGPKLLIQFQNNGVVDDSQLPKDRFSAERLKGVDSTLKIQPAKLEDSAVYLCASSLDSGTSGIRAQYFGPGTRLLVL.

This clonotype was counted at least ten times. The chain's CDR3 is CASSSPGQPNTEAFF. The CDR3 DNA reads TGTGCCAGCAGTTCGCCGGGACAGCCGAACACTGAAGCTTTCTTT. The chain employs TRBV28 and TRBJ1-1; the match to TRBD1 covers 7 bases. Trimming removed 4 bases from V and 1 base from J; junction bases left unmatched: 6. The CDR3 runs to 15 residues. The germline gives CDR1 MDHEN, CDR2 SYDVKM.

This clonotype showed up many times. The genes are TRBV18 and TRBJ1-1, with D uncertain. CDR1 and CDR2 (germline): KGHSH, LQKENI. Trimming shortened V by 7 bases and J by 5 bases, and 20 bases separated the two germline ends. The CDR3 sequence is 15 residues long. CDR3 DNA: TGTGCCAGCTTGTCAAGTGGGGTCGGAGGGACTGAAGCTTTCTTT. Protein: CASLSSGVGGTEAFF. Looking up the rest from reference TRBV18 and TRBJ1-1 gives the full variable domain: NAGVMQNPRHLVRRRGQEARLRCSPMKGHSHVYWYRQLPEEGLKFMVYLQKENIIDESGMPKERFSAEFPKEGPSILRIQQVVRGDSAAYFCASLSSGVGGTEAFFGQGTRLTVV.

Ten or more counts support this clonotype. This rearrangement joins TRBV6-1 to TRBJ2-2, with D unresolved. Germline V gene lookup returns CDR1 MNHNS and CDR2 SASEGT. The CDR3 runs to 11 residues. V lost 7 bases, J lost 1 base, and 1 base lay in between. Written as DNA, the CDR3 is TGTGCCAGCAAGAACACCGGGGAGCTGTTTTTT. Encoded protein: CASKNTGELFF.

This clonotype has a count of ten or more. In DNA form, the CDR3 reads TGTGCCAGCAGCTTATGGGGACTAGCGGAAGAGACCCAGTACTTC. Protein product: CASSLWGLAEETQYF. This rearrangement joins TRBV7-2 to TRBJ2-5; 11 positions agree with TRBD2. With V trimmed by 2 bases and J by 3 bases, 2 bases remained unmatched. There are 15 residues in the CDR3. Germline V gene sequence: CDR1 SGHTA, CDR2 FQGNSA.

The V and J genes are TRBV27 and TRBJ2-7; 11 nucleotides line up with TRBD2. Germline V gene data show CDR1 as MNHEY and CDR2 as SMNVEV (reference sequence). The V segment lost 5 bases and the J segment 4 bases; nucleotides outside the gene matches: 16. This CDR3 spans 18 amino acids. This CDR3 is CASSRYLTGTSGEYEQYF. CDR3 nucleotide sequence: TGTGCCAGCAGTCGATACCTTACCGGGACTAGCGGAGAGTACGAGCAGTACTTC.

This clonotype has a count of ten or more. The V gene is TRBV27, the J gene TRBJ1-3, with 9 bases that match TRBD1. V trimming: 8 bases; J trimming: 4 bases; junction bases outside the gene matches: 9. The germline CDR1 and CDR2 sequences are MNHEY and SMNVEV (reference sequence). CDR3 length: 15 amino acids. The CDR3 loop reads CASGRTGVEGNTIYF. In DNA, the CDR3 is TGTGCCAGCGGAAGGACAGGGGTTGAGGGAAACACCATATATTTT.

This clonotype was detected only a few times. The chain is built from TRBV28 and TRBJ1-2, with D uncertain. CDR3 length: 15 residues. The V end was cut by 7 bases, the J end by 0 bases, with 15 bases between. Looked up from germline, CDR1 is MDHEN and CDR2 is SYDVKM. CDR3 region: CASTQRASANYGYTF. In DNA, the CDR3 is TGTGCCAGCACTCAAAGGGCCAGCGCTAACTATGGCTACACCTTC.

Only a few counts were recorded for this clonotype. A junction boundary mismatches the germline segment, possibly from a read error. This chain links TRBV7-7 with TRBJ2-2; weak D call: TRBD1 (6 bases). From germline, CDR1 is SSHAT and CDR2 FNYEAQ (reference sequence). The CDR3 extends over 14 amino acids. CDR3 coding DNA: TGTGCTAGCAGCTTGTCACAGGGTGCCGGGGAGCTGTTTTTT. Its translation is CASSLSQGAGELFF.

This clonotype has just a few counts. CDR3: CASSQASDSYEQYF. The DNA of the CDR3 is TGCGCCAGCAGCCAAGCCTCGGACAGCTACGAGCAGTACTTC. This chain uses TRBV4-1 with TRBJ2-7; a possible D gene is TRBD1 (6 bases). The CDR3 is made up of 14 amino acids. Trimming cost V 1 base and J 3 bases, with 10 bases left between them. Germline CDR1 MGHRA, CDR2 YSYEKL.

This chain links TRBV3-1 with TRBJ1-6, with 8 nucleotides matching TRBD1. The CDR3 spans 14 residues. Unmatched junction bases numbered 3, after V lost 1 base and J lost 10 bases. Germline V CDR1 and CDR2: LGHDT, YNNKEL (reference sequence). Written as DNA, the CDR3 is TGTGCCAGCAGCCAAGCAGGGGGCCGGTCACCCCTCCACTTT. As protein: CASSQAGGRSPLHF.

The chain employs TRBV12-3 or TRBV12-4 and TRBJ1-1; D not resolved. This CDR3 is 13 amino acids long. V lost 7 bases and J 4 bases, leaving 13 bases between the germline ends. The CDR3 nucleotides are TGTGCCAGCATTACAACAGAGGGCACTGAAGCTTTCTTT. It specifies CASITTEGTEAFF.

This clonotype was recorded at least ten times. The chain joins TRBV12-3 or TRBV12-4 to TRBJ2-3; D gene unclear. This CDR3 spans 10 amino acids. The V gene lost 8 bases and the J gene lost 8 bases, with 8 bases spanning the gap. DNA of the CDR3: TGTGCCAGCTCTGGAGCTACGCAGTATTTT. Encoded protein: CASSGATQYF.

This clonotype was detected ten times or more. The V and J genes are TRBV7-6 and TRBJ2-1, with 7 bases aligning to TRBD1. J was trimmed by 0 bases and V by 3 bases; bases with no gene match: 8. Germline V CDR1 and CDR2: SGHVS, FNYEAQ. The CDR3 is 17 amino acids. The CDR3 nucleotides read TGTGCCAGCAGCTTTTTGGTCGGGACAGACTCCTACAATGAGCAGTTCTTC. Residues: CASSFLVGTDSYNEQFF.

This clonotype was counted ten times or more. This chain uses TRBV10-3 with TRBJ2-7, with D perhaps matching TRBD1 (5 bases). CDR1 and CDR2 from the germline V gene are ENHRY and SYGVKD. The CDR3 spans 16 residues. Trimming took off 2 bases at V and 3 bases at J, with 17 bases between the two ends. CDR3 DNA sequence: TGTGCCATCAGTGAGAAGTTAGGGCAGGGAAACTACGAGCAGTACTTC. It codes for CAISEKLGQGNYEQYF.

Only a few counts were recorded for this clonotype. The chain employs TRBV6-1 and TRBJ2-7; a possible D gene is TRBD2 (6 bases). Germline CDR1 reads MNHNS; CDR2 reads SASEGT. The CDR3 length is 11 residues. With 4 bases removed from V and 9 bases from J, the gap between germline ends came to 10 bases. The CDR3 reads CASSAGRWQYF. CDR3 coding DNA: TGTGCCAGCAGTGCTGGGAGGTGGCAGTACTTC.

With respect to this clonotype: At one end the junction does not follow the germline gene, possibly because of a read error. The gene calls are TRBV6-2 or TRBV6-3 and TRBJ2-1; TRBD1 or TRBD2 may be the D gene (5 bases each). The CDR3 has 16 residues. Germline values: CDR1 MNHEY, CDR2 SVGEGT. CDR3 nucleotide sequence: TGTGCCAGCGGTTACTCGATGGGGACCGATAACAATGAGCAGTTCTTC. Its protein product is CASGYSMGTDNNEQFF.

The table lists this clonotype with many counts. The chain couples TRBV24-1 to TRBJ2-1; 8 bases agree with TRBD1. The CDR3 totals 16 residues. J lost 2 bases, V lost 3 bases, and 5 bases had no gene match. Germline V gene data show CDR1 as KGHDR and CDR2 as SFDVKD. In DNA, the CDR3 is TGTGCCACCAGTGATCCACAGGGGGTCGCCTACAATGAGCAGTTCTTC. It codes for CATSDPQGVAYNEQFF.

This clonotype occurred many times. CDR3 region: CASSFSGTGNTGELFF. The CDR3 DNA sequence: TGTGCCAGCAGCTTTTCCGGGACAGGAAACACCGGGGAGCTGTTTTTT. The chain carries TRBV7-8 and TRBJ2-2, with 8 bases lining up with TRBD1. The CDR3 has 16 amino acids. V lost 3 bases and J lost 2; bases outside the gene matches: 5. The germline V gene encodes CDR1 SGHVS and CDR2 FQNEAQ.

The V gene is TRBV5-1, the J gene TRBJ2-1; D could derive from TRBD1 or TRBD2 (5 bases each). This CDR3 is built from 12 residues. In germline, CDR1 is SGHRS, CDR2 YFSETQ. V lost 5 bases to trimming and J lost 7 bases, with 10 bases between them. The CDR3 coding sequence is TGCGCCAGCAGTGGGGGTCTGAATGAGCAGTTCTTC. Its protein is CASSGGLNEQFF.

The rearrangement links TRBV29-1 to TRBJ2-1; 7 nucleotides line up with TRBD2. J was trimmed by 7 bases and V by 3 bases; bases with no gene match: 9. The CDR3 length is 14 residues. Germline assignment: CDR1 SQVTM and CDR2 ANQGSEA. CDR3 bases: TGCAGCGTTGATGCGGGAGAGGTGGGGAATGAGCAGTTCTTC. Protein product: CSVDAGEVGNEQFF.

This clonotype has ten or more counts. The chain is built from TRBV5-1 and TRBJ1-1; D remains ambiguous. The V gene's germline CDR1 is SGHRS and CDR2 YFSETQ. With 4 bases removed from V and 10 bases from J, the gap between germline ends came to 17 bases. This CDR3 has 13 residues. CDR3 sequence (DNA): TGCGCCAGCAGCCACGAAGACCGAGGCGCAGCTTTCTTT. It yields the protein CASSHEDRGAAFF.

This clonotype was counted ten times or more. The rearrangement uses TRBV4-3 and TRBJ2-7; possibly TRBD1 for D (6 bases). The CDR3 is 15 amino acids. Germline assignment: CDR1 LGHNA and CDR2 YSLEER. The V end lost 0 bases, the J end lost 0 bases, and 9 bases lay between the germline ends. In nucleotides, the CDR3 is TGCGCCAGCAGCCAAGAGGCCAGGGGCTCCTACGAGCAGTACTTC. It translates to CASSQEARGSYEQYF.

This clonotype came up a few times. J is TRBJ2-1 and V is TRBV20-1; unclear D gene. This CDR3 contains 12 residues. Germline V gene data show CDR1 as DFQATT and CDR2 as SNEGSKA (reference sequence). V shed 6 bases and J shed 8 bases, with 14 bases lying between them. This chain's CDR3 is CSATSLGYEQFF. CDR3 nucleotide sequence: TGCAGTGCAACGTCATTGGGCTATGAGCAGTTCTTC.